These 15 T cell receptor beta chains were all obtained from the same sample, sequenced in a study of blood T cell repertoires in COVID-19 (TCRdb year 2020). Library preparation employed the immunoSEQ multiplex PCR assay. TCRdb's version of the immuneACCESS table is confined to in-frame rearrangements and falls short of the full clone set. An unresolved V gene accounts for under half of the shortfall where checked; the remainder is of unknown origin. The table for this sample lists 200,000 to 300,000 clones; around nine tenths of them were counted only once. The ten largest account for over 7.5% of the sample. Sequencing input: peripheral blood. The origin of the receptors is a middle-aged man who had recovered from COVID-19.

The chain joins TRBV7-9 to TRBJ2-5; perhaps D is TRBD1 or TRBD2 (7 bases each). This CDR3 has 13 amino acids. Germline CDR1 reads SEHNR; CDR2 reads FQNEAQ (reference sequence). The V and J ends lost 7 bases and 4 bases respectively, with 13 bases between them. The CDR3 protein is CASTRGGSETQYF. CDR3 nucleotides: TGTGCCAGCACCAGGGGGGGATCAGAGACCCAGTACTTC.

The CDR3 DNA is TGTGCCAGCAGCGTATTTGGGACAGAGGAAAACACCATATATTTT. Translation gives CASSVFGTEENTIYF. V usage is TRBV9 and J usage is TRBJ1-3; 7 bases map to TRBD1. CDR3 length: 15 amino acids. The V gene's germline CDR1 is SGDLS and CDR2 YYNGEE. V trimming: 1 base; J trimming: 6 bases; junction bases outside the gene matches: 7.

The CDR3 is CASSSYRGSGELFF. CDR3 DNA: TGTGCCAGCAGCTCCTACAGGGGTTCCGGGGAGCTGTTTTTT. The chain uses TRBV7-3 and TRBJ2-2, with 7 positions matching TRBD1. Germline values: CDR1 SGHTA, CDR2 FQGTGA. The CDR3 runs to 14 residues. After removal of 4 bases from V and 6 bases from J, the junction contained 5 bases not matched to a gene.

The chain has TRBV25-1 and TRBJ2-3; D not certain. The V gene's germline CDR1 is MGHDK and CDR2 SYGVNS. This CDR3 region has 12 residues. The V gene lost 1 base and the J gene lost 6 bases, with 5 bases spanning the gap. The CDR3 nucleotides are TGTGCCAGCAGTGAATGGGCGGATACGCAGTATTTT. This codes for CASSEWADTQYF.

V gene TRBV4-2 combines with J gene TRBJ2-5; D perhaps matches TRBD2 (5 bases). The V gene lost 0 bases and the J gene lost 4 bases, with 12 bases spanning the gap. CDR3 length: 15 amino acids. Germline loops: CDR1 LGHNA, CDR2 YNFKEQ. The CDR3 region has the DNA TGTGCCAGCAGCCAAGAAAGCCGGGCGGGAGAGACCCAGTACTTC. Translated, it gives CASSQESRAGETQYF.

As DNA, the CDR3 is TGTGCCAGGGAGGGACAGCAAGAGACCCAGTACTTC. This gives the protein CAREGQQETQYF. The chain combines TRBV2 with TRBJ2-5, with a weak D call TRBD1 (7 bases). The germline V gene encodes CDR1 SNHLY and CDR2 FYNNEI. The V end lost 9 bases, the J end lost 2 bases, and 10 bases lay between the germline ends. The CDR3 has 12 amino acids.

This clone was counted a single time. The chain recombines TRBV15 with TRBJ1-3; no firm D call. The CDR3 is 15 amino acids. Germline CDR1 LNHNV, CDR2 YYDKDF (reference sequence). Trimming pared 9 bases from V and 0 bases from J, leaving 15 bases between. CDR3 DNA: TGTGCCACGAGGGCCGACGGCCGCTCTGGAAACACCATATATTTT. This codes for CATRADGRSGNTIYF.

The rearrangement uses TRBV10-3 and TRBJ1-1; 9 nucleotides line up with TRBD1. Germline-derived CDR1 and CDR2 are ENHRY and SYGVKD. CDR3 size: 11 residues. The V gene end was trimmed by 2 bases and the J gene end by 12 bases; junction bases not matched to a gene: 1. CDR3 sequence reads: CAISEGQGTFF. Written as DNA, the CDR3 is TGTGCCATCAGTGAGGGACAGGGGACTTTCTTT.

V usage is TRBV5-4 and J usage is TRBJ2-2; the match to TRBD1 covers 7 bases. CDR3 length: 15 residues. CDR1 and CDR2 from the germline V gene are SGHNT and YYREEE (reference sequence). With V trimmed by 4 bases and J by 0 bases, 3 bases remained unmatched. CDR3 loop: CASSLDRANTGELFF. DNA for the CDR3: TGTGCCAGCAGCCTTGACAGGGCGAACACCGGGGAGCTGTTTTTT.

The rearrangement uses TRBV12-3 or TRBV12-4 and TRBJ2-3; tentative D call: TRBD2 (6 bases). Trimming removed 3 bases from V and 4 bases from J, with 8 bases in between. The CDR3 totals 13 residues. CDR3 bases: TGTGCCAGCAGTTTGACTAGATCAGATACGCAGTATTTT. Protein product: CASSLTRSDTQYF.

This chain joins TRBV5-1 and TRBJ2-7; TRBD2 matches at 13 bases. This CDR3 has 18 amino acids. The germline CDR1 and CDR2 sequences are SGHRS and YFSETQ. Unmatched junction bases numbered 12, after V lost 4 bases and J lost 2 bases. The CDR3 is CASSPQTDGLAGAYEQYF. In DNA, the CDR3 is TGCGCCAGCAGCCCGCAGACGGACGGACTAGCGGGAGCCTACGAGCAGTACTTC.

The chain links TRBV7-8 to TRBJ2-7; 8 nucleotides align to TRBD1. Per germline, CDR1 SGHVS and CDR2 FQNEAQ. V lost 5 bases, J lost 2 bases, and 5 bases stayed unmatched. CDR3 length equals 14 residues. The CDR3 protein is CASSLTGATYEQYF. The CDR3 DNA follows: TGTGCCAGCAGCCTGACAGGGGCTACCTACGAGCAGTACTTC.

This clone has a single count. This sequence joins TRBV7-8 and TRBJ2-7; perhaps TRBD2 as D (5 bases). Germline V gene data show CDR1 as SGHVS and CDR2 as FQNEAQ. Trimming shortened V by 5 bases and J by 5 bases, and 22 bases separated the two germline ends. The CDR3 has 16 amino acids. The DNA for the CDR3 is TGTGCCAGCAGCCACCCCACCCCGGGCCGGCGGGACGAGCAGTACTTC. It encodes CASSHPTPGRRDEQYF.

This chain links TRBV29-1 with TRBJ2-1; D uncertain. This CDR3 has 15 amino acids. Per germline, CDR1 SQVTM and CDR2 ANQGSEA. V was cut by 1 base and J by 5 bases, with 15 bases left in between. The CDR3 DNA reads TGCAGCGTTGAAGGTCGGCGGAAGAGTAACAATGAGCAGTTCTTC. It specifies CSVEGRRKSNNEQFF.

The chain joins TRBV18 to TRBJ2-7, with 10 bases identical to TRBD1. The V gene's germline CDR1 is KGHSH and CDR2 LQKENI. This CDR3 has 15 amino acids. V shed 5 bases, J shed 2 bases, and the junction held 6 bases outside the gene matches. The CDR3 sequence: CASSSTGTGAYEQYF. CDR3 sequence (DNA): TGTGCCAGCTCATCCACCGGGACAGGGGCCTACGAGCAGTACTTC.